Following are 24 T cell receptor beta chains from one sample sequenced in a study of T-cell memory formation after mild COVID-19. TCRdb recomputed calls from the 5' RACE reads with MiXCR, one row per CDR3 protein. This table holds 280,000 or so distinct CDR3 sequences, roughly 8.2% found once. The sequencing sample was made of PBMCs or a T cell subset sorted from them (not recorded which). These receptors originate from a man younger than 30 who had mild COVID-19 (a few samples of this study predate the infection). Cell type and time point are not known.

V and J are TRBV4-3 and TRBJ2-1; D gene ambiguous. The germline CDR1 and CDR2 sequences are LGHNA and YSLEER. This CDR3 is 16 amino acids long. Trimming removed 0 bases at V and 6 bases at J, with 15 bases between. DNA for the CDR3: TGCGCCAGCAGCCAAGATATTTCCCGCCGGTCCAATGAGCAGTTCTTC. This sequence encodes CASSQDISRRSNEQFF.

This clonotype was counted a few times. V gene TRBV5-1 combines with J gene TRBJ2-1; D possibly corresponds to TRBD2 (5 bases). Trimming stripped 4 bases from V and 8 bases from J, with 19 bases between. CDR3 size: 15 residues. CDR1 is SGHRS and CDR2 is YFSETQ in the germline V gene. This CDR3 is CASSLAGRHEDEQFF. Written as DNA, the CDR3 is TGCGCCAGCAGCCTAGCCGGACGCCACGAGGATGAGCAGTTCTTC. Based on the CDR3 plus reference TRBV5-1 and TRBJ2-1, the full variable domain is KAGVTQTPRYLIKTRGQQVTLSCSPISGHRSVSWYQQTPGQGLQFLFEYFSETQRNKGNFPGRFSGRQFSNSRSEMNVSTLELGDSALYLCASSLAGRHEDEQFFGPGTRLTVL.

The V gene is TRBV6-6, the J gene TRBJ2-3; D possibly matches TRBD1 or TRBD2 (5 bases each). The CDR3 runs 14 residues. Germline-derived CDR1 and CDR2 are MNHNY and SVGAGI (reference sequence). Trimming removed 5 bases at V and 2 bases at J, with 11 bases between. CDR3 protein: CASSRGADTDTQYF. The CDR3, as DNA: TGTGCCAGCAGTCGAGGGGCCGACACAGATACGCAGTATTTT.

The rearrangement uses TRBV12-3 or TRBV12-4 and TRBJ1-5, with D possibly being TRBD1 (5 bases). The CDR3 has 14 amino acids. V dropped 6 bases and J dropped 1 base, with 10 bases sitting between them. The CDR3 is CASRSRDSNQPQHF. The CDR3 coding sequence is TGTGCCAGCAGGTCCCGGGACAGCAATCAGCCCCAGCATTTT.

This sequence joins TRBV9 and TRBJ1-5, with D perhaps matching TRBD1 (6 bases). The CDR3 runs to 19 residues. Germline V gives CDR1 SGDLS, CDR2 YYNGEE. Trimming pared 0 bases from V and 0 bases from J, leaving 19 bases between. Written as DNA, the CDR3 is TGTGCCAGCAGCGTAGATTTGGTGGGGGCCCGTTATAGCAATCAGCCCCAGCATTTT. This gives the protein CASSVDLVGARYSNQPQHF.

The chain combines TRBV15 with TRBJ2-1; D is possibly TRBD1 or TRBD2 (6 bases each). V was clipped by 4 bases and J by 9 bases, with 13 bases between them. CDR1 LNHNV and CDR2 YYDKDF come from the germline V gene (reference sequence). CDR3 size: 13 residues. CDR3 sequence: CATSKQGLGEQFF. CDR3 coding DNA: TGTGCCACCAGCAAACAGGGACTTGGTGAGCAGTTCTTC.

Ten or more counts support this clonotype. This chain joins TRBV4-2 and TRBJ2-7; 13 bases agree with TRBD2. In germline, CDR1 is LGHNA, CDR2 YNFKEQ. The CDR3 has 19 amino acids. Germline trimming cut 2 bases from V and 0 bases from J; bases unmatched to any gene: 10. In nucleotides, the CDR3 is TGTGCCAGCAGCCAAAGGACGACTAGCGGGGGGTCCAGCTCCTACGAGCAGTACTTC. Translation: CASSQRTTSGGSSSYEQYF.

The rearrangement uses TRBV27 and TRBJ2-7; D unresolved. Germline loops: CDR1 MNHEY, CDR2 SMNVEV (reference sequence). The CDR3 totals 12 residues. Trimming removed 4 bases at V and 5 bases at J, with 9 bases between. This CDR3 reads CASSSQAHEQYV. The CDR3 DNA reads TGTGCCAGCAGTTCGCAGGCTCACGAGCAGTACGTC.

This rearrangement joins TRBV27 to TRBJ2-7; D assignment may be TRBD1 or TRBD2 (6 bases each). Germline V gives CDR1 MNHEY, CDR2 SMNVEV (reference sequence). V gave up 3 bases and J gave up 1 base, with 10 bases separating them. CDR3 length: 14 amino acids. The CDR3 DNA is TGTGCCAGCAGTTTTAAGGGGGGATCCTACGAGCAGTACTTC. Translated, it gives CASSFKGGSYEQYF.

This clonotype came up a few times. The CDR3 protein is CASSLYGLVSNQPQHF. The DNA of the CDR3 is TGTGCCAGCAGCTTATATGGGTTGGTTAGCAATCAGCCCCAGCATTTT. The rearrangement joins TRBV7-3 to TRBJ1-5, with D unresolved. The germline V gene has CDR1 SGHTA and CDR2 FQGTGA. The V gene lost 2 bases and the J gene lost 0 bases, with 11 bases spanning the gap. This CDR3 region has 16 residues.

This clonotype came up a few times. The V gene is TRBV20-1, the J gene TRBJ2-2; D gene uncertain. The V gene's germline CDR1 is DFQATT and CDR2 SNEGSKA (reference sequence). V shed 0 bases and J shed 3 bases, with 11 bases lying between them. This CDR3 has 15 residues. Written as DNA, the CDR3 is TGCAGTGCTAGAGATCAAGGGAAATACACCGGGGAGCTGTTTTTT. Its translation: CSARDQGKYTGELFF.

In this sample, this clonotype turned up a few times. The chain uses TRBV5-1 and TRBJ2-3; D is ambiguous. This CDR3 has 15 residues. The germline CDR1 and CDR2 sequences are SGHRS and YFSETQ. With 0 bases removed from V and 0 bases from J, the gap between germline ends came to 8 bases. Written as DNA, the CDR3 is TGCGCCAGCAGCTTGGGGCAGCTTAGCACAGATACGCAGTATTTT. Protein: CASSLGQLSTDTQYF.

This sequence joins TRBV6-5 and TRBJ2-1; D unresolved. The CDR3 runs to 16 residues. Germline loops: CDR1 MNHEY, CDR2 SVGAGI. With 2 bases removed from V and 0 bases from J, the gap between germline ends came to 11 bases. Here the CDR3 DNA reads TGTGCCAGCAGTTACCTTCCGGAGAGCTCCTACAATGAGCAGTTCTTC. It codes for CASSYLPESSYNEQFF.

This clonotype was seen a handful of times. The CDR3 region has the DNA TGCGCCAGCAGCTTGGGGACAAGGGGACGAGAGACCCAGTACTTC. The encoded protein is CASSLGTRGRETQYF. The V gene is TRBV5-1, the J gene TRBJ2-5, with D tentatively TRBD1 or TRBD2 (5 bases each). V lost 0 bases to trimming and J lost 4 bases, with 13 bases between them. The CDR3 is made up of 15 amino acids. CDR1 SGHRS and CDR2 YFSETQ come from the germline V gene.

The V gene is TRBV7-6, the J gene TRBJ2-1; 10 bases are a match to TRBD1. V gave up 5 bases and J gave up 0 bases; unmatched junction bases: 10. Germline V lookup: CDR1 SGHVS, CDR2 FNYEAQ. The CDR3 is 18 amino acids. CDR3 in DNA: TGTGCCAGCAGCCTAAGGGGACAGGGGCCGAGCTCCTACAATGAGCAGTTCTTC. Amino acids: CASSLRGQGPSSYNEQFF.

This clonotype was seen a few times. This chain links TRBV19 with TRBJ1-1; D remains ambiguous. Germline lookup yields CDR1 LNHDA and CDR2 SQIVND (reference sequence). This CDR3 has 10 amino acids. The V gene lost 9 bases and the J gene lost 3 bases, with 5 bases spanning the gap. CDR3 sequence reads: CASGYTEAFF. As DNA, the CDR3 is TGTGCCAGCGGATACACTGAAGCTTTCTTT.

This clonotype occurred once. This sequence may be a read error, since a much larger clone differs from it by one base. No conserved phenylalanine or tryptophan ends this CDR3, so it is likely a read error. The V and J genes are TRBV14 and TRBJ1-6, with D tentatively TRBD1 (6 bases). Germline V gives CDR1 SGHDN, CDR2 FVKESK. V was trimmed by 0 bases and J by 11 bases, leaving 14 bases between them. CDR3 length equals 15 residues. The CDR3 region has the DNA TGTGCCAGCAGCCAAGAGGGGGCTCTCGGTACACCCCTCCACATT. Its translation: CASSQEGALGTPLHI.

In this sample, this clonotype turned up a few times. The rearrangement joins TRBV5-1 to TRBJ2-1, with a tentative D call TRBD2 (5 bases). The CDR3 totals 14 residues. Trimming removed 4 bases at V and 10 bases at J, with 18 bases between. Germline V gives CDR1 SGHRS, CDR2 YFSETQ. The CDR3 loop reads CASSVDLGGGEQFF. The DNA of the CDR3 is TGCGCCAGCAGCGTCGACTTAGGCGGAGGCGAGCAGTTCTTC.

The V and J genes are TRBV4-1 and TRBJ1-2; the D gene is possibly TRBD1 (5 bases). This CDR3 is built from 14 residues. In germline, CDR1 is MGHRA, CDR2 YSYEKL. V lost 6 bases and J lost 2, with 13 bases in between. CDR3 in amino acids: CASRGNRKNYGYTF. The CDR3 DNA reads as TGCGCCAGCAGGGGGAACAGGAAAAACTATGGCTACACCTTC.

Only a few counts were recorded for this clonotype. The chain employs TRBV30 and TRBJ1-1; TRBD1 matches 7 bases. Germline CDR1 is GTSNPN and CDR2 is SVGIG (reference sequence). V dropped 5 bases and J dropped 0; count of bases not matched to a gene: 3. The CDR3 runs to 13 residues. CDR3 amino acids: CAWDRDLNTEAFF. The CDR3 bases are TGTGCCTGGGACAGGGACCTGAACACTGAAGCTTTCTTT.

Turning to this clonotype: A junction end diverges from the germline sequence, so it may reflect a read error. This rearrangement joins TRBV7-7 to TRBJ2-5; TRBD2 aligns across 7 bases. The germline V gene encodes CDR1 SSHAT and CDR2 FNYEAQ (reference sequence). The CDR3 sequence is 14 residues long. This chain's CDR3 is CASSLSGVQQTQYF. CDR3 DNA sequence: TGTGCTAGCAGCCTAAGCGGGGTCCAGCAGACCCAGTACTTC.

The table lists this clonotype with many counts. The chain couples TRBV12-3 or TRBV12-4 to TRBJ2-2; 8 bases align to TRBD1. This CDR3 is 13 amino acids long. Trimming took 6 bases from V and 7 from J; bases not matched to a gene: 4. In nucleotides, the CDR3 is TGTGCCAGCAGAATTGACAGGGGCGGGGAGCTGTTTTTT. Its translation is CASRIDRGGELFF.

The chain couples TRBV7-3 to TRBJ2-7; TRBD2 might be the D (5 bases). The CDR3 is 13 amino acids. The germline V gene encodes CDR1 SGHTA and CDR2 FQGTGA. With 7 bases removed from V and 5 bases from J, the gap between germline ends came to 15 bases. CDR3 sequence: CASTPTRGHEQYF. CDR3 DNA: TGTGCCAGCACCCCGACACGGGGTCACGAGCAGTACTTC.

This chain links TRBV11-1 with TRBJ2-5; D may be TRBD2 (8 bases). V was trimmed by 5 bases and J by 12 bases, leaving 22 bases between them. Germline-derived CDR1 and CDR2 are SGHAT and FQDESV (reference sequence). The CDR3 contains 14 residues. CDR3 nucleotide sequence: TGTGCCAGCAGCAACGGACTAGCAGGGGGTATTGAGTACTTC. Translating it yields CASSNGLAGGIEYF.